A selection of T cell receptor beta chains follows, all from one sample in a study of cytomegalovirus exposure and HLA in healthy donors. The data were produced by immunoSEQ multiplex PCR, yet TCRdb's version contains in-frame clones alone and is incomplete. The top ten hold about 6.7% of the sample, which has about 160,000 clones, less than 85% seen once. Sequencing input: PBMCs. Every receptor here comes from a man aged 45 to 65 in good health and CMV-seropositive. Both conserved end residues are trimmed from each CDR3.

TRBJ1-3 TRBV30 AWKDRGYSGNTIY
TRBJ2-7 TRBV5-1 ASSLGGTGTYEQY
TRBJ2-7 TRBV30 AWRGTSRGEQY
TRBJ1-5 TRBV9 ASSVAIEGQPQH
TRBJ1-1 TRBV7-9 SSSPVGQGNTEAF
TRBJ2-6 TRBV18 ASSDRGSGANVLT
TRBJ2-5 TRBV27 ASRQGGRETQY
TRBJ1-2 TRBV7-6 ASSLVQGGPYGYT
TRBJ1-2 TRBV19 ASSILDRGGYGYT
TRBJ2-7 TRBV30 AWSTRLAPYEQY
TRBJ2-7 TRBV13 ASRLAGYYEQY
- TRBV6-1 ASSNRDRGLYEQY
TRBJ2-7 TRBV2 ASSDGGGSAYEQY
TRBJ1-4 TRBV7-9 SSSLAIAGEKLF
TRBJ2-1 TRBV11-2 ASSSLAGAHNEQF
TRBJ2-2 TRBV7-2 ASSFTSGRSPGELF
TRBJ1-5 TRBV19 ASSRDSQRNQPQH
TRBJ1-1 TRBV19 ASSTPGQGAEAF
TRBJ1-1 TRBV7-8 ASSGGTATGYTEAF
TRBJ1-1 TRBV29-1 SVASEGAVTEAF
TRBJ1-2 TRBV10-3 AISALTGGINGYT
TRBJ1-1 TRBV6-5 ASSYAGNTEAF
TRBJ2-2 TRBV10-1 ASSESGQGYTGELF
TRBJ1-2 TRBV5-4 ASSSDRGLGGYT
TRBJ2-3 TRBV5-5 ASRPQGATYTDTQY
TRBJ1-2 TRBV5-6 ASSRTGRDRGGYT
TRBJ2-3 TRBV2 ASRGSGADTQY
TRBJ2-1 TRBV6-5 ASARTAYNEQF
TRBJ1-2 TRBV2 ASSPLTGAEGYT
TRBJ1-2 TRBV19 ASSIRSDSNYGYT
TRBJ2-2 TRBV6-1 ALRVPNTGELF
TRBJ2-3 TRBV5-1 ASSSSGTSGDTQY
TRBJ1-2 TRBV28 ASRSGSLYGYT
TRBJ2-3 TRBV5-4 ASSSPGASGRTDTQY
TRBJ1-2 TRBV10-3 AIREQVTNYGYT
TRBJ2-2 TRBV4-2 ASTSGGGGPGELF
TRBJ1-4 TRBV28 ASSLSGQGANEKLF
TRBJ2-7 TRBV5-1 ASSLGSSYEQY
TRBJ2-5 TRBV2 ASQQEGSKRETQY
TRBJ1-4 TRBV30 AWSRGSLNEKLF
TRBJ2-7 TRBV6-5 ASLKTGSYEQY
TRBJ1-5 TRBV7-9 ASSFEVGDRSNQPQH
TRBJ2-5 TRBV6-5 ASSLSGSRDETQY
TRBJ1-4 TRBV7-9 SSSFDYNEKLF
TRBJ2-7 TRBV29-1 SVTGTSGFYEQY